Listed below are T cell receptor beta chains from one sample, sequenced in a study of shared clonotypes between healthy human individuals. Profiling relied on immunoSEQ multiplex PCR, and the TCRdb table lists in-frame clones only, not all of them. The table shows about 2.2 million clones, with 93% occurring only once. Sequencing input: naive CD8+ T cells from PBMCs. These receptors were collected from a man between 18 and 29 years old in good health. Some clones in this sample may be carry-over from other donors' samples. Both conserved end residues are part of each CDR3. D genes are given only for firm matches. The size field is filled for only some rows; it gives once, few, many or a size class.

v_gene	d_gene	abundance	j_gene	CDR3aa	CDR3nt
TRBV5-6	NA	NA	TRBJ1-1	CASSLGSRNTEAFF	TGTGCCAGCAGCTTGGGGTCGAGGAACACTGAAGCTTTCTTT
TRBV30	NA	NA	TRBJ1-1	CAWSLGGNTEAFF	TGTGCCTGGAGCCTCGGGGGGAACACTGAAGCTTTCTTT
TRBV9	NA	once	TRBJ2-1	CASSGKVTAAGENEQFF	TGTGCCAGCAGCGGCAAAGTGACAGCCGCCGGTGAAAATGAGCAGTTCTTC
TRBV10-3	NA	NA	TRBJ2-7	CAISEVGMAYEQYF	TGTGCCATCAGTGAGGTAGGGATGGCCTACGAGCAGTACTTC
TRBV28	TRBD2	NA	TRBJ2-7	CASSFFREVYEQYF	TGTGCCAGCAGTTTCTTTCGGGAGGTCTACGAGCAGTACTTC
TRBV7-2	TRBD2	NA	TRBJ2-7	CASSSLAGGIYEQYF	TGTGCCAGCAGCTCGTTAGCGGGAGGAATCTACGAGCAGTACTTC
TRBV27	NA	NA	TRBJ2-7	CASSWGFSYEQYF	TGTGCCAGCAGTTGGGGCTTCTCCTACGAGCAGTACTTC
TRBV13	NA	NA	TRBJ1-2	CASSSTESPLGYTF	TGTGCCAGCAGCTCCACGGAGAGTCCCCTTGGCTACACCTTC
TRBV9	NA	NA	TRBJ2-1	CASSAHSQRYSYNEQFF	TGTGCCAGCAGCGCCCATTCCCAGCGATACTCATACAATGAGCAGTTCTTC
TRBV7-2	TRBD2	NA	TRBJ2-3	CASGSGRAADTQYF	TGTGCCAGCGGGAGCGGGAGGGCCGCAGATACGCAGTATTTT
TRBV28	NA	NA	TRBJ2-1	CASRTIAGTRAEQFF	TGTGCCAGCAGGACGATCGCCGGGACAAGGGCTGAGCAGTTCTTC
TRBV9	NA	NA	TRBJ2-3	CASSGLVWGDTQYF	TGTGCCAGCAGCGGACTAGTATGGGGAGATACGCAGTATTTT
TRBV28	NA	NA	TRBJ2-2	CASSLVRRENTGELFF	TGTGCCAGCAGTTTAGTGCGGAGAGAGAACACCGGGGAGCTGTTTTTT
TRBV30	NA	NA	TRBJ1-1	CAWSVGWTEAFF	TGTGCCTGGAGTGTAGGGTGGACTGAAGCTTTCTTT
TRBV27	NA	NA	TRBJ2-7	CASSLRGYSSYEQYF	TGTGCCAGCAGTTTACGTGGGTATAGCTCCTACGAGCAGTACTTC
TRBV27	TRBD1	NA	TRBJ1-5	CASSFGQGALQPQHF	TGTGCCAGCAGCTTTGGACAGGGGGCGCTTCAGCCCCAGCATTTT
TRBV12-5	TRBD2	NA	TRBJ2-1	CASGWGGLGLAGESYNEQFF	TGTGCTAGTGGTTGGGGAGGCTTAGGACTAGCGGGGGAAAGTTACAATGAGCAGTTCTTC
TRBV27	TRBD1	NA	TRBJ1-2	CASRGGTGFFPGGYTF	TGTGCCAGCAGGGGCGGGACAGGGTTTTTTCCCGGTGGCTACACCTTC
TRBV6-1	TRBD2	once	TRBJ2-7	CASTSGRNYEQYF	TGTGCCAGCACGAGCGGGAGAAATTACGAGCAGTACTTC
TRBV28	NA	NA	TRBJ2-7	CARGTADLFLQYF	TGTGCCAGAGGGACCGCCGATTTATTTTTGCAGTACTTC
TRBV29-1	TRBD1	few	TRBJ1-3	CSVEDRGFGNTIYF	TGCAGCGTTGAGGACAGGGGTTTTGGAAACACCATATATTTT
TRBV4-2	NA	NA	TRBJ1-2	CASSQWKGASYGYTF	TGTGCCAGCAGCCAATGGAAAGGGGCGAGTTATGGCTACACCTTC
TRBV13	NA	NA	TRBJ1-1	CASSPPGVVNTEAFF	TGTGCCAGCAGCCCACCAGGGGTCGTGAACACTGAAGCTTTCTTT
TRBV19	NA	NA	TRBJ1-1	CASSTWTPTEAFF	TGTGCCAGTAGTACTTGGACCCCCACTGAAGCTTTCTTT
TRBV9	NA	NA	TRBJ1-2	CASSAFRGYTF	TGTGCCAGCAGCGCCTTTAGGGGCTACACCTTC
TRBV4-3	NA	NA	TRBJ2-7	CASSQDLRISYEQYF	TGCGCCAGCAGCCAAGATCTTAGAATCTCCTACGAGCAGTACTTC
TRBV19	NA	NA	TRBJ2-1	CASSLNPSVSRYNEQFF	TGTGCCAGTAGTCTGAACCCCTCGGTTAGCCGATACAATGAGCAGTTCTTC
TRBV2	NA	NA	TRBJ2-2	CASSVSASKPGELFF	TGTGCCAGCAGTGTGTCGGCTAGCAAGCCCGGGGAGCTGTTTTTT
TRBV4-1	TRBD2	NA	TRBJ2-7	CASSQARELYEQYF	TGCGCCAGCAGCCAAGCGCGGGAGCTGTACGAGCAGTACTTC
TRBV4-2	TRBD2	once	TRBJ2-5	CASSEGLAGRETQYF	TGTGCCAGCAGCGAAGGACTAGCGGGCAGAGAGACCCAGTACTTC
TRBV11-2	NA	NA	TRBJ2-4	CASSLVSGAKNIQYF	TGTGCCAGCAGCTTAGTGAGTGGGGCCAAAAACATTCAGTACTTC
TRBV6-1	NA	NA	TRBJ1-5	CASSEFVGQNQPQHF	TGTGCCAGCAGTGAATTCGTCGGACAGAATCAGCCCCAGCATTTT
TRBV7-9	NA	NA	TRBJ1-1	CASRWGLNTEAFF	TGTGCCAGCAGATGGGGGTTGAACACTGAAGCTTTCTTT
TRBV4-3	NA	NA	TRBJ2-3	CASSQAQRTDTQYF	TGCGCCAGCAGCCAAGCCCAGCGCACAGATACGCAGTATTTT
TRBV7-9	TRBD1	NA	TRBJ2-7	CASSTGTVAYEQYF	TGTGCCAGCAGCACCGGGACAGTGGCCTACGAGCAGTACTTC
TRBV25-1	NA	NA	TRBJ2-3	CASRREGNTDTQYF	TGTGCCAGCAGGCGAGAAGGGAACACAGATACGCAGTATTTT
TRBV13	NA	NA	TRBJ1-3	CASSQRTVGNTIYF	TGTGCCAGCAGCCAGAGGACCGTTGGAAACACCATATATTTT
TRBV28	NA	NA	TRBJ1-1	CASMGTEINTEAFF	TGTGCCAGCATGGGGACGGAGATAAACACTGAAGCTTTCTTT
TRBV28	TRBD2	NA	TRBJ2-1	CASSPGLAGEQFF	TGTGCCAGCAGTCCGGGACTAGCAGGGGAGCAGTTCTTC
TRBV7-8	NA	NA	TRBJ2-2	CASSLRASGANTGELFF	TGTGCCAGCAGCTTACGTGCTTCCGGAGCGAACACCGGGGAGCTGTTTTTT
TRBV5-1	TRBD2	NA	TRBJ2-2	CASSLTSGRTGELFF	TGCGCCAGCAGCTTGACTAGCGGGAGAACGGGGGAGCTGTTTTTT
TRBV27	NA	NA	TRBJ2-3	CASSFTGRSTDTQYF	TGTGCCAGCAGTTTTACAGGCCGAAGCACAGATACGCAGTATTTT
TRBV27	NA	NA	TRBJ2-2	CASSLTLKRAGELFF	TGTGCCAGCAGTTTAACCCTTAAAAGGGCTGGGGAGCTGTTTTTT
TRBV27	NA	NA	TRBJ2-2	CASSLLDRNTGELFF	TGTGCCAGCAGTTTACTCGACAGAAACACCGGGGAGCTGTTTTTT
TRBV7-8	NA	once	TRBJ2-1	CASIGGLAVLSSYNEQFF	TGTGCCAGCATCGGGGGGCTAGCGGTCCTGAGCTCCTACAATGAGCAGTTCTTC